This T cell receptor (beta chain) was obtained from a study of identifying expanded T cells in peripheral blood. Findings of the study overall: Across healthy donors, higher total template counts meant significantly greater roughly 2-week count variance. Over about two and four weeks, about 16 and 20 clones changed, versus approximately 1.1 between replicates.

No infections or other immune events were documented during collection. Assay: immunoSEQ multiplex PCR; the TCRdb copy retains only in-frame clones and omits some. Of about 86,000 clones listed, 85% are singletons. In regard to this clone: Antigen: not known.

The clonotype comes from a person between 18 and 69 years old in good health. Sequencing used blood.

The chain's CDR3 is CASSLTRNTEAFF. Here the CDR3 DNA reads TGTGCCAGCAGCTTAACGAGGAACACTGAAGCTTTCTTT. This chain uses TRBV7-3 with TRBJ1-1, with D unclear. Per germline, CDR1 SGHTA and CDR2 FQGTGA. V lost 0 bases to trimming and J lost 1 base, with 3 bases between them. The CDR3 consists of 13 residues.